Reported below is one TCR beta chain. Its specificity is not known. This record belongs to a study of beta chain features in type 1 diabetes. Overall study results and limits: All four CD4+ subsets of Type 1 diabetes patients contained TCRB CDR3s that were moderately but significantly shorter.

All sorted populations exceeded 98% purity. Reverse transcribing all isolated RNA meant expressed TCRB transcripts were sequenced. The assay was immunoSEQ multiplex PCR, and TCRdb's table has in-frame clones only and misses some. The data show some 270,000 clones, with 13% to 15% seen just once and 0.026% held by the top ten. Germline V gene data show CDR1 as SQVTM and CDR2 as ANQGSEA. Trimming took off 4 bases at V and 5 bases at J, with 12 bases between the two ends. This CDR3 has 12 residues. The chain employs TRBV29-1 and TRBJ2-7; perhaps TRBD1 as D (6 bases). The origin of this receptor is a woman in her thirties or forties in good health. The sequenced material came from naive CD4+ T cells from blood. CDR3 loop: CSVVSRGHEQYF. The CDR3 DNA is TGCAGCGTTGTTTCCAGGGGCCACGAGCAGTACTTC.